The 24 T cell receptor beta chains reported below all come from one sample, sequenced in a study of T-cell memory formation after mild COVID-19. TCRdb reanalysed the 5' RACE reads using MiXCR and keeps one entry per CDR3 protein. Of 90,000 to 120,000 distinct CDR3 sequences in the sample, 15% to 20% were seen once. The material sequenced was PBMCs or a T cell subset sorted from them (not recorded which). The receptors were sampled from a man aged 18 to 30 who had mild COVID-19 (a few samples of this study predate the infection). Cell type and time point are not known.

The rearrangement uses TRBV3-1 and TRBJ2-1; 8 bases align to TRBD2. This CDR3 spans 15 amino acids. V lost 4 bases to trimming and J lost 3 bases; unmatched junction nucleotides: 5. The germline V gene has CDR1 LGHDT and CDR2 YNNKEL (reference sequence). This CDR3 reads CASSPSGGYYNEQFF. Written as DNA, the CDR3 is TGTGCCAGCAGCCCCTCGGGGGGGTACTACAATGAGCAGTTCTTC.

This clonotype came up a few times. The chain couples TRBV18 to TRBJ2-7; 9 positions agree with TRBD1. Germline V CDR1 and CDR2: KGHSH, LQKENI. The CDR3 length is 14 residues. After removal of 3 bases from V and 7 bases from J, the junction contained 7 bases not matched to a gene. DNA for the CDR3: TGTGCCAGCTCACCTTCACAGGGGGCTCAAGAGCAGTACTTC. Amino acid sequence: CASSPSQGAQEQYF.

The chain links TRBV12-3 or TRBV12-4 to TRBJ2-5; perhaps D is TRBD1 or TRBD2 (6 bases each). This CDR3 contains 13 residues. With 5 bases removed from V and 7 bases from J, the gap between germline ends came to 14 bases. The CDR3 loop reads CASSPRGGVTQYF. The CDR3 DNA sequence: TGTGCCAGCAGTCCCAGGGGCGGGGTGACCCAGTACTTC.

The chain combines TRBV20-1 with TRBJ1-5, with 8 nucleotides matching TRBD1. Germline V gives CDR1 DFQATT, CDR2 SNEGSKA (reference sequence). The CDR3 is 13 residues long. V trimming: 6 bases; J trimming: 7 bases; junction bases outside the gene matches: 8. The CDR3 region is CSAIQGARQPQHF. The DNA for the CDR3 is TGCAGTGCCATTCAGGGGGCGCGACAGCCCCAGCATTTT.

This clonotype was observed a few times. The gene calls are TRBV12-3 or TRBV12-4 and TRBJ2-5; D not resolved. This CDR3 comprises 18 residues. V dropped 5 bases and J dropped 0 bases, with 22 bases sitting between them. CDR3 residues: CASSEIRFRQAYQETQYF. The CDR3 coding sequence is TGTGCCAGCAGTGAGATTAGGTTTAGGCAGGCGTACCAAGAGACCCAGTACTTC.

The genes are TRBV29-1 and TRBJ2-7; TRBD2 aligns across 12 bases. J was trimmed by 5 bases and V by 4 bases; bases with no gene match: 6. The CDR3 length is 14 residues. Germline V gene lookup returns CDR1 SQVTM and CDR2 ANQGSEA. CDR3 DNA: TGCAGCGTTGGGGCTAGCGGGGGGGCCGACGAGCAGTACTTC. Encoded protein: CSVGASGGADEQYF.

The chain has TRBV16 and TRBJ2-7; TRBD2 agrees at 10 bases. The CDR3 runs 14 residues. From germline, CDR1 is KGHSY and CDR2 FQNENV. J lost 7 bases, V lost 2 bases, and 5 bases had no gene match. The CDR3 loop is CASSQRTSGGEQYV. CDR3 bases: TGTGCCAGCAGCCAACGGACTAGCGGCGGAGAGCAGTACGTC.

The chain links TRBV9 to TRBJ1-4, with D possibly TRBD1 on 6 matching bases. This CDR3 contains 14 residues. Trimming stripped 0 bases from V and 10 bases from J, with 13 bases between. Germline V gene sequence: CDR1 SGDLS, CDR2 YYNGEE. The CDR3 DNA reads TGTGCCAGCAGCGTAGAGAGGGACACAGGAAAACTGTTTTTT. This gives the protein CASSVERDTGKLFF.

The chain is built from TRBV29-1 and TRBJ1-1, with D maybe TRBD1 (6 bases). The CDR3 consists of 13 residues. Germline V gene lookup returns CDR1 SQVTM and CDR2 ANQGSEA. The ends were cut back, 6 bases at V and 3 bases at J, with 14 bases in the middle. The CDR3 here is CSVERGADTEAFF. In DNA, the CDR3 is TGCAGCGTCGAGAGGGGGGCGGACACTGAAGCTTTCTTT.

This clonotype has at least ten counts. The rearrangement links TRBV7-8 to TRBJ1-4; weak D call: TRBD1 (5 bases). The CDR3 runs 14 residues. The germline V and J ends were trimmed by 5 bases and 6 bases, with 13 bases remaining between them. The germline CDR1 and CDR2 sequences are SGHVS and FQNEAQ. Written as DNA, the CDR3 is TGTGCCAGCAGCCAGGGCTCGGGATATGAAAAACTGTTTTTT. This encodes CASSQGSGYEKLFF.

A word on this clonotype: Being one base from a much bigger clone, this may be a read error. The chain has TRBV5-1 and TRBJ1-2; D may be TRBD1 (5 bases). Trimming removed 2 bases at V and 2 bases at J, with 10 bases between. The germline CDR1 and CDR2 sequences are SGHRS and YFSETQ. The CDR3 totals 14 residues. Written as DNA, the CDR3 is TGCGCCAGCAGCTTCCGGGACGGCAACTATGGCTACACCTTC. It encodes CASSFRDGNYGYTF.

V usage is TRBV7-9 and J usage is TRBJ2-5, with TRBD1 as a possible D gene (6 bases). This CDR3 has 14 amino acids. Germline loops: CDR1 SEHNR, CDR2 FQNEAQ (reference sequence). Trimming took off 8 bases at V and 5 bases at J, with 18 bases between the two ends. CDR3 loop: CASGLQGLEETQYF. CDR3 nucleotide sequence: TGTGCCAGCGGCCTTCAGGGGTTAGAGGAGACCCAGTACTTC.

The chain employs TRBV25-1 and TRBJ2-2, with 8 bases aligning to TRBD1. The CDR3 length is 14 residues. CDR1 and CDR2 from the germline V gene are MGHDK and SYGVNS. The J segment lost 7 bases and the V segment lost 6 bases, leaving 7 bases of the junction unmatched. CDR3 in amino acids: CASRAGQGIGELFF. The CDR3, as DNA: TGTGCCAGCAGGGCTGGACAGGGAATCGGGGAGCTGTTTTTT.

The chain is built from TRBV12-3 or TRBV12-4 and TRBJ1-1; D ambiguous. The CDR3 covers 13 residues. Trimming pared 2 bases from V and 2 bases from J, leaving 6 bases between. CDR3 amino acids: CASSLNGNTEAFF. The CDR3 coding sequence is TGTGCCAGCAGTTTAAACGGCAACACTGAAGCTTTCTTT.

The gene calls are TRBV7-2 and TRBJ2-3, with TRBD1 matching over 9 bases. CDR3 length: 13 amino acids. Trimming at V came to 7 bases and at J to 7 bases, leaving 6 bases not matched to a gene. Per the germline V gene, CDR1 is SGHTA and CDR2 is FQGNSA. This CDR3 is CASTSTGGNTQYF. CDR3 DNA sequence: TGTGCCAGCACCTCCACAGGGGGCAATACGCAGTATTTT.

This clonotype was counted only a few times. V usage is TRBV5-1 and J usage is TRBJ2-1; 8 nucleotides agree with TRBD2. This CDR3 is built from 15 residues. Germline V gene data show CDR1 as SGHRS and CDR2 as YFSETQ. With V trimmed by 6 bases and J by 0 bases, 5 bases remained unmatched. DNA for the CDR3: TGCGCCAGCACCTCACGGGGGGGCTCCTACAATGAGCAGTTCTTC. Protein: CASTSRGGSYNEQFF.

V usage is TRBV20-1 and J usage is TRBJ1-5; TRBD1 matches 7 bases. The germline V gene encodes CDR1 DFQATT and CDR2 SNEGSKA (reference sequence). The CDR3 spans 17 residues. Trimming took 5 bases from V and 5 from J; bases not matched to a gene: 18. The CDR3 loop reads CSALDPHRDRVYQPQHF. In DNA form, the CDR3 reads TGCAGTGCTCTAGATCCGCACCGGGACAGAGTCTATCAGCCCCAGCATTTT.

This clonotype came up a few times. The CDR3 region is CASSVLMGETQYF. The CDR3 DNA sequence: TGTGCCAGCAGTGTTTTGATGGGGGAGACCCAGTACTTC. This rearrangement joins TRBV6-4 to TRBJ2-5; D not certain. This CDR3 is built from 13 residues. The germline V gene encodes CDR1 MRHNA and CDR2 SNTAGT. V was clipped by 4 bases and J by 5 bases, with 11 bases between them.

The chain employs TRBV5-4 and TRBJ2-2; 8 nucleotides line up with TRBD1. J lost 5 bases, V lost 0 bases, and 3 bases had no gene match. CDR3 length equals 15 residues. The germline V gene encodes CDR1 SGHNT and CDR2 YYREEE (reference sequence). CDR3 in DNA: TGTGCCAGCAGCTTGGCAGGGGGCGGGACCGGGGAGCTGTTTTTT. Translated, it gives CASSLAGGGTGELFF.

This clonotype appeared a few times. The chain combines TRBV12-3 or TRBV12-4 with TRBJ2-3, with D maybe TRBD2 (5 bases). Trimming pared 6 bases from V and 4 bases from J, leaving 11 bases between. The CDR3 contains 13 residues. CDR3 sequence reads: CASSNREPDTQYF. The CDR3 bases are TGTGCCAGCAGCAATAGGGAGCCAGATACGCAGTATTTT.

This clonotype was counted between two and nine times. The chain recombines TRBV20-1 with TRBJ2-3, with a tentative D call TRBD2 (5 bases). V was trimmed by 1 base and J by 4 bases, leaving 18 bases between them. CDR1 DFQATT and CDR2 SNEGSKA come from the germline V gene (reference sequence). This CDR3 has 16 residues. In DNA form, the CDR3 reads TGCAGTGCTAGAGCGTCTAGCAAGCGTTTAGCAGATACGCAGTATTTT. Translation: CSARASSKRLADTQYF.

The chain couples TRBV20-1 to TRBJ2-3, with 11 bases lining up with TRBD2. The V and J ends lost 3 bases and 3 bases, in that order; junction bases with no gene match: 5. CDR1 DFQATT and CDR2 SNEGSKA come from the germline V gene (reference sequence). The CDR3 is 15 residues long. The CDR3, as DNA: TGCAGTGCTAGGGAACTAGCGGGGGCGACAGATACGCAGTATTTT. This gives the protein CSARELAGATDTQYF.

This clonotype was observed a few times. The chain links TRBV2 to TRBJ2-3; D ambiguous. Germline CDR1 is SNHLY and CDR2 is FYNNEI. Between the trimmed V and J ends, which lost 7 bases and 0 bases, there was a span of 11 bases. The CDR3 runs 14 residues. DNA for the CDR3: TGTGCCAGCAAAGCAGCCAGCAGCACAGATACGCAGTATTTT. This codes for CASKAASSTDTQYF.

This chain links TRBV5-1 with TRBJ2-2; tentatively, D is TRBD2 (6 bases). Trimming pared 1 base from V and 4 bases from J, leaving 14 bases between. Germline CDR1 reads SGHRS; CDR2 reads YFSETQ. CDR3 size: 16 residues. The DNA of the CDR3 is TGCGCCAGCAGCTTGCTTGCTAGCGCAGGCACCGGGGAGCTGTTTTTT. It encodes CASSLLASAGTGELFF. Looking up the rest from reference TRBV5-1 and TRBJ2-2 gives the full variable domain: KAGVTQTPRYLIKTRGQQVTLSCSPISGHRSVSWYQQTPGQGLQFLFEYFSETQRNKGNFPGRFSGRQFSNSRSEMNVSTLELGDSALYLCASSLLASAGTGELFFGEGSRLTVL.